This TCR beta chain was documented in a study of blood T cell repertoires in COVID-19. Assay used: immunoSEQ multiplex PCR; TCRdb lists only in-frame clones, some missing. Here the sample spans fewer than 60,000 clones, 79% being singletons. CDR1 SGHRS and CDR2 YFSETQ come from the germline V gene. This CDR3 comprises 15 residues. Trimming at V came to 3 bases and at J to 5 bases, leaving 8 bases not matched to a gene. The chain uses TRBV5-1 and TRBJ2-3; 8 positions agree with TRBD1. The receptor was isolated from a man aged 65 to 79 with acute or convalescent COVID-19. The specimen was peripheral blood. In DNA, the CDR3 is TGCGCCAGCAGCTCCCTGGCAGGGGGCGGAGATACGCAGTATTTT. As protein: CASSSLAGGGDTQYF.